The clone carrying this T cell receptor (beta chain) occurred many times. Researchers ran the PCR with 60 Vbeta and 13 Jbeta primers. Measured with immunoSEQ multiplex PCR; TCRdb has only the in-frame clones, and not every one. The table lists approximately 120,000 clones, 70% to 80% of them singletons. This CDR3 comprises 14 residues. V lost 2 bases, J lost 1 base, and 9 bases lay in between. Germline V CDR1 and CDR2: SGHNT, YYREEE (reference sequence). The sample comes from a study of cytomegalovirus exposure and HLA in healthy donors. J is TRBJ1-1 and V is TRBV5-4; tentative D call: TRBD1 (6 bases). The sequence was collected from a woman in her forties or fifties in good health and CMV-seropositive. The sequenced sample consisted of PBMCs. The CDR3 loop reads CASSFTDRNTEAFF. CDR3 in DNA: TGTGCCAGCAGCTTTACGGACAGGAACACTGAAGCTTTCTTT.